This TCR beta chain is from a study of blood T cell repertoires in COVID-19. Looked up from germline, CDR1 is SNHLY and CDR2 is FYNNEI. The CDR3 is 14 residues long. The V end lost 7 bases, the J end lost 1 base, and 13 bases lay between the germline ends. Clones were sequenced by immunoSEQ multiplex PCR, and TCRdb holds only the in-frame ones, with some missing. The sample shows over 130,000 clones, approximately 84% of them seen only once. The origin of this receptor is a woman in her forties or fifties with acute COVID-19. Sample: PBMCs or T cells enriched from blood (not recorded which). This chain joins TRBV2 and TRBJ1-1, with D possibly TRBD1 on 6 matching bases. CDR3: CASTQLDRNTEAFF. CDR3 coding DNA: TGTGCCAGCACTCAACTGGACAGGAACACTGAAGCTTTCTTT.